This TCR beta chain was found in a study of T cells in Graves' hyperthyroidism and ophthalmopathy. Regarding the study as a whole: Blood also contained most expanded thyroid clonotypes above 0.001.

This clonotype turned up a few times. Its antigen is currently unknown. This CDR3 region has 17 residues. Trimming at V came to 4 bases and at J to 2 bases, leaving 12 bases not matched to a gene. From germline, CDR1 is SEHNR and CDR2 FQNEAQ (reference sequence). RNA transcripts served as the template for amplifying TCR beta CDR3 regions. The HTBI set primed first-round TCR CDR3 RT-PCR. MiXCR, run by TCRdb on the multiplex PCR reads, gives a single entry per CDR3 protein. The table records a few hundred thousand distinct CDR3 sequences, 15% to 20% of them present only once. The J gene is TRBJ2-7, the V gene TRBV7-9, with 9 bases lining up with TRBD1. The sample taken for sequencing was blood. The TCR sequence derives from a woman aged 55-70 years with Graves' ophthalmopathy. For the CDR3, the DNA is TGTGCCAGCAGCTCCACCGAGACAGGGGGTAAAGCCTACGAGCAGTACTTC. Protein sequence: CASSSTETGGKAYEQYF.